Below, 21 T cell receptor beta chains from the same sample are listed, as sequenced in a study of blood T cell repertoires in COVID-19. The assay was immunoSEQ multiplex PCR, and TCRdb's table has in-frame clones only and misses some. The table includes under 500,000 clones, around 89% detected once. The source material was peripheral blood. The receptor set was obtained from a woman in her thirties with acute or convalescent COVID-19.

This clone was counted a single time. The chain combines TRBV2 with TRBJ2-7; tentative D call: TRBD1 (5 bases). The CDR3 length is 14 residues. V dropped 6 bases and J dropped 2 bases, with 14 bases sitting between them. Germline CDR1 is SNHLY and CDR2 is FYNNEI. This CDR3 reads CASSAPQGPYEQYF. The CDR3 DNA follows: TGTGCCAGCAGCGCCCCGCAGGGCCCCTACGAGCAGTACTTC.

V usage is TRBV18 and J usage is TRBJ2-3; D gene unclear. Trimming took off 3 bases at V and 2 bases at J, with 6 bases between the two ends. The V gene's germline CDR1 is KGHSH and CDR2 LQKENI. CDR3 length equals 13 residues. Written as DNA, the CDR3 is TGTGCCAGCTCACCCATTCCCACAGATACGCAGTATTTT. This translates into CASSPIPTDTQYF.

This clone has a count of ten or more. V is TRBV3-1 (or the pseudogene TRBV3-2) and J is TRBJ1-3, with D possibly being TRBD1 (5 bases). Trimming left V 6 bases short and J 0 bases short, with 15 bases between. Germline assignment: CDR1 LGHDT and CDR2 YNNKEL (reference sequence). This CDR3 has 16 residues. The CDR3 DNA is TGTGCCAGCAGTCTCGCTGGACAAATCTCTGGAAACACCATATATTTT. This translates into CASSLAGQISGNTIYF.

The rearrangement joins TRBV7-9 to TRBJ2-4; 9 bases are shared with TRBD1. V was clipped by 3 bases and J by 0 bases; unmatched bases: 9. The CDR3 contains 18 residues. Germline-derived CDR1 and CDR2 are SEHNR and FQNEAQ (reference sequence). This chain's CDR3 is CASSFTPGQGLAKNIQYF. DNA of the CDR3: TGTGCCAGCAGCTTCACTCCGGGACAGGGACTAGCCAAAAACATTCAGTACTTC. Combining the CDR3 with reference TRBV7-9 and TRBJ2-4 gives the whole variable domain DTGVSQNPRHKITKRGQNVTFRCDPISEHNRLYWYRQTLGQGPEFLTYFQNEAQLEKSRLLSDRFSAERPKGSFSTLEIQRTEQGDSAMYLCASSFTPGQGLAKNIQYFGAGTRLSVL.

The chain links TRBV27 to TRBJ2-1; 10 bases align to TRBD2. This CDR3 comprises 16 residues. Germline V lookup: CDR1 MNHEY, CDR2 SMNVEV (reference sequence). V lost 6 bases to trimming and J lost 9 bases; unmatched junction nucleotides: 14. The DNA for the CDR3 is TGTGCCAGCAGGAGAAAACCGAGCGGGGGGGCACGTGAGCAGTTCTTC. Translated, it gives CASRRKPSGGAREQFF.

CDR3 residues: CASSFYTQYF. The CDR3 nucleotides are TGTGCCAGCAGTTTCTATACGCAGTATTTT. The genes are TRBV27 and TRBJ2-3; D is ambiguous. This CDR3 has 10 amino acids. V was cut by 3 bases and J by 7 bases, with 2 bases left in between. CDR1 is MNHEY and CDR2 is SMNVEV in the germline V gene (reference sequence).

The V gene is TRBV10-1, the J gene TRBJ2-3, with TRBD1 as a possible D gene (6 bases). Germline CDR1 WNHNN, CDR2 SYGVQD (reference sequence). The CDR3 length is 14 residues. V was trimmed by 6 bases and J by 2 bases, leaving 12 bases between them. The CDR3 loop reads CASSYGQITDTQYF. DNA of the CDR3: TGCGCCAGCAGCTACGGACAGATCACAGATACGCAGTATTTT.

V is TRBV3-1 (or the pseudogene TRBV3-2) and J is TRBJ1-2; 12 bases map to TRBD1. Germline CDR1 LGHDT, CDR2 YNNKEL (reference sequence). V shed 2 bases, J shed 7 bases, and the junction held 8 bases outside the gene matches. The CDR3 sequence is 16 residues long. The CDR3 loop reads CASSQRDRGRGGGYTF. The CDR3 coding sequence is TGTGCCAGCAGCCAAAGGGACAGGGGGCGCGGAGGTGGCTACACCTTC.

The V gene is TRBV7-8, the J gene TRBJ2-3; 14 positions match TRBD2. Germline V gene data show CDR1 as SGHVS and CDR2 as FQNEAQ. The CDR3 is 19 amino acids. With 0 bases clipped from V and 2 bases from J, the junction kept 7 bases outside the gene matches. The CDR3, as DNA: TGTGCCAGCAGCTTAGCGCGCCGGGGACTAGCGGGGGACACAGATACGCAGTATTTT. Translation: CASSLARRGLAGDTDTQYF.

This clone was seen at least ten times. The CDR3 spells CASSLRDRQETQYF. CDR3 nucleotide sequence: TGTGCCAGCAGCTTAAGGGACAGGCAAGAGACCCAGTACTTC. This chain links TRBV11-2 with TRBJ2-5, with 8 nucleotides matching TRBD1. CDR3 size: 14 residues. J lost 2 bases, V lost 2 bases, and 1 base had no gene match. Germline loops: CDR1 SGHAT, CDR2 FQNNGV.

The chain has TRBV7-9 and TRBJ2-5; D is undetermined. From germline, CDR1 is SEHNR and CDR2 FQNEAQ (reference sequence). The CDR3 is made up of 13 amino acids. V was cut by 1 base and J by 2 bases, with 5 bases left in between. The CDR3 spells CASSLVSQETQYF. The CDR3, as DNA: TGTGCCAGCAGCTTAGTCTCTCAAGAGACCCAGTACTTC. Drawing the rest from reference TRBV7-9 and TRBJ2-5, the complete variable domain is DTGVSQNPRHKITKRGQNVTFRCDPISEHNRLYWYRQTLGQGPEFLTYFQNEAQLEKSRLLSDRFSAERPKGSFSTLEIQRTEQGDSAMYLCASSLVSQETQYFGPGTRLLVL.

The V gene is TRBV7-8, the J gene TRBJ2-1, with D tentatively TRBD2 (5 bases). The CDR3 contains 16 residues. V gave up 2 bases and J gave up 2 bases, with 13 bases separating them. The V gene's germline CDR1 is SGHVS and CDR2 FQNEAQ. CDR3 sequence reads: CASSLIRGAAYNEQFF. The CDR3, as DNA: TGTGCCAGCAGCTTAATTCGAGGAGCGGCCTACAATGAGCAGTTCTTC. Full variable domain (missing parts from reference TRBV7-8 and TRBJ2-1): GAGVSQSPRYKVAKRGQDVALRCDPISGHVSLFWYQQALGQGPEFLTYFQNEAQLDKSGLPSDRFFAERPEGSVSTLKIQRTQQEDSAVYLCASSLIRGAAYNEQFFGPGTRLTVL.

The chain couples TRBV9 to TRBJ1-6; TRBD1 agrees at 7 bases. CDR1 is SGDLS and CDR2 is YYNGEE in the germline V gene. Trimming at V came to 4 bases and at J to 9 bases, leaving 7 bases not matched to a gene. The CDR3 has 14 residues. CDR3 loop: CASSFGTVVSPLHF. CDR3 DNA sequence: TGTGCCAGCAGCTTCGGGACAGTCGTTTCACCCCTCCACTTT.

CDR3 sequence reads: CASSLEGGREQYF. CDR3 in DNA: TGTGCCAGCAGCTTAGAAGGAGGGCGAGAGCAGTACTTC. This chain joins TRBV7-3 and TRBJ2-7; maybe TRBD2 (6 bases). The V end lost 2 bases, the J end lost 7 bases, and 12 bases lay between the germline ends. Looked up from germline, CDR1 is SGHTA and CDR2 is FQGTGA. This CDR3 spans 13 amino acids.

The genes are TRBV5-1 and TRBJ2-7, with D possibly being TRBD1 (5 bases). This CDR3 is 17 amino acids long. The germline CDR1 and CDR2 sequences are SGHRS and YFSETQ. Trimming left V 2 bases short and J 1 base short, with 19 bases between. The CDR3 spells CASSLDLVRQGSYEQYF. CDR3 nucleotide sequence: TGCGCCAGCAGCTTAGACCTCGTTCGGCAGGGATCCTACGAGCAGTACTTC.

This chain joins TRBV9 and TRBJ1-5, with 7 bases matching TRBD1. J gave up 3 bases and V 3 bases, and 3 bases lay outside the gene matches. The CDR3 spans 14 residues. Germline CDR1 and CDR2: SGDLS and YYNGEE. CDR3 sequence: CASSATGFNQPQHF. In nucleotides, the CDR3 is TGTGCCAGCAGCGCGACAGGGTTCAATCAGCCCCAGCATTTT. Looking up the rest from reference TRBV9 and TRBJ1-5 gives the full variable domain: DSGVTQTPKHLITATGQRVTLRCSPRSGDLSVYWYQQSLDQGLQFLIQYYNGEERAKGNILERFSAQQFPDLHSELNLSSLELGDSALYFCASSATGFNQPQHFGDGTRLSIL.

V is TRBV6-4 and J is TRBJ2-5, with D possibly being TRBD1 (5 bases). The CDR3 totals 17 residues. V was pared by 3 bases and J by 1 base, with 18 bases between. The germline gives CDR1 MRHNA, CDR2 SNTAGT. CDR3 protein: CASSEGLQVIFQETQYF. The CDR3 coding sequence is TGTGCCAGCAGTGAAGGTCTACAGGTGATCTTCCAAGAGACCCAGTACTTC.

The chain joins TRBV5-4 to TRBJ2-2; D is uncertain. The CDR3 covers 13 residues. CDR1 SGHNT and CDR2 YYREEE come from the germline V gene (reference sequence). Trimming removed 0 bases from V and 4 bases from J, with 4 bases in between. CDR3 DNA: TGTGCCAGCAGCTTGGGGCTCACCGGGGAGCTGTTTTTT. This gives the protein CASSLGLTGELFF.

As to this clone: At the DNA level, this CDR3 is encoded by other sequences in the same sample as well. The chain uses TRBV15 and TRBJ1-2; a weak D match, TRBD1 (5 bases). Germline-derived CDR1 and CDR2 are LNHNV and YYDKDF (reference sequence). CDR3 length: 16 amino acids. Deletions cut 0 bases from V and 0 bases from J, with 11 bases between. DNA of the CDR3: TGTGCCACCAGCAGAGATTTGGGGGGAGCTAACTATGGCTACACCTTC. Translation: CATSRDLGGANYGYTF. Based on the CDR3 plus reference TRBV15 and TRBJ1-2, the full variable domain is DAMVIQNPRYQVTQFGKPVTLSCSQTLNHNVMYWYQQKSSQAPKLLFHYYDKDFNNEADTPDNFQSRRPNTSFCFLDIRSPGLGDTAMYLCATSRDLGGANYGYTFGSGTRLTVV.

The DNA for the CDR3 is TGTGCCAGCAGCCGGGACAGAACGAACACCGGGGAGCTGTTTTTT. Its translation is CASSRDRTNTGELFF. V gene TRBV11-2 combines with J gene TRBJ2-2; 7 nucleotides line up with TRBD1. The CDR3 spans 15 residues. Germline V gives CDR1 SGHAT, CDR2 FQNNGV. With 5 bases clipped from V and 0 bases from J, the junction kept 3 bases outside the gene matches.

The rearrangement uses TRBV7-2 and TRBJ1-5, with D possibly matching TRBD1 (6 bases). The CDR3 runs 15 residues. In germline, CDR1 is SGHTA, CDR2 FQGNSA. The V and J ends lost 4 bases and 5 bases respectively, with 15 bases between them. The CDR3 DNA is TGTGCCAGCAGCTCGCCGGACAGTATCTATCAGCCCCAGCATTTT. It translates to CASSSPDSIYQPQHF. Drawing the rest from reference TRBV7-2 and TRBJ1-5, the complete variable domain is GAGVSQSPSNKVTEKGKDVELRCDPISGHTALYWYRQSLGQGLEFLIYFQGNSAPDKSGLPSDRFSAERTGGSVSTLTIQRTQQEDSAVYLCASSSPDSIYQPQHFGDGTRLSIL.